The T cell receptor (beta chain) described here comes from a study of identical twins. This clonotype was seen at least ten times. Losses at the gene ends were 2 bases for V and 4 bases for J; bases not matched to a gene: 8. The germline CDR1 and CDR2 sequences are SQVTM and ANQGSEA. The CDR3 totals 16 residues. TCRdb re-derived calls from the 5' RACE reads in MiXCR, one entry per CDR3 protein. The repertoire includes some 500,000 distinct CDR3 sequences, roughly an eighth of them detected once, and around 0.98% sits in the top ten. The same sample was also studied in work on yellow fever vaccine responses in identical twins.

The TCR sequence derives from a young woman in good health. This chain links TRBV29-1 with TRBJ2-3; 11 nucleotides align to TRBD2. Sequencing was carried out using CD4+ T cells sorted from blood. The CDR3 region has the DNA TGCAGCGTTGAATATCTAGCGGGAGGACGGGCAGATACGCAGTATTTT. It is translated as CSVEYLAGGRADTQYF.